This T cell receptor beta chain was captured in a study of shared clonotypes between healthy human individuals. CD45RO-negative, CCR7-selected cells formed the naive CD8 fraction, which excluded terminally differentiated effector memory CD45RA+ cells. TCRdb's table, derived via immunoSEQ multiplex PCR, lists solely in-frame clones and lacks some. The profile shows 2 million or so clones, 85% to 95% of them singletons. The germline CDR1 and CDR2 sequences are SGHDT and YYEEEE. V dropped 0 bases and J dropped 5 bases, with 17 bases sitting between them. The CDR3 spans 17 residues. The clonotype was recovered from a man aged 18-30 years in good health. Sequenced material: naive CD8+ T cells sorted from blood. J is TRBJ2-2 and V is TRBV5-6; no clear D. CDR3 bases: TGTGCCAGCAGCTTGGCGGTTTACCAGGCACTTACCGGGGAGCTGTTTTTT. Its protein product is CASSLAVYQALTGELFF.